This TCR beta chain was found in a study of early T cells in non-severe SARS-CoV-2 infection. This clonotype has a handful of counts. Its antigen remains unidentified. Individually, cDNA molecules had unique molecular identifiers attached to them. TCRdb ran MiXCR on the 5' RACE reads and lists one entry per CDR3 protein. This sample has just over 60,000 distinct CDR3 sequences, with 8% to 10% found just once. General observations from the study: In VDJdb matching, anti-spike CD8 responses were favored while private and CD4 specificities went missing.

In germline, CDR1 is SNHLY, CDR2 FYNNEI. The V and J ends lost 3 bases and 1 base respectively, with 6 bases between them. The CDR3 extends over 13 amino acids. The chain is built from TRBV2 and TRBJ1-1; D is uncertain. Input material: whole blood. The source of this sequence is an adult who was a healthcare worker with PCR-confirmed SARS-CoV-2 infection or an uninfected control (not recorded which). The CDR3 protein is CASSDYGNTEAFF. CDR3 DNA sequence: TGTGCCAGCAGTGATTACGGGAACACTGAAGCTTTCTTT.